One sample yielded the 5 T cell receptor beta chains listed below, sequenced in a study of Ad26.COV2.S vaccination and SARS-CoV-2 variants. Treatment noted: roughly 18 received Ad26.COV2.S at low or high dose, single or two shots; a few received placebo; per-sample allocation not given. Day 63 following the first vaccine or placebo injection was when the samples were taken. The method was immunoSEQ multiplex PCR; TCRdb's version includes in-frame clones alone and lacks a portion of them. Of roughly 500,000 clones listed, about 83% are singletons. The starting material was peripheral blood, obtained in a trial of Ad26.COV2.S vaccine versus placebo. Every receptor here comes from a person between 18 and 65 years old who received the Ad26.COV2.S COVID-19 vaccine or a placebo.

The rearrangement joins TRBV5-1 to TRBJ2-1; D possibly corresponds to TRBD1 (6 bases). The CDR3 length is 17 residues. V was pared by 4 bases and J by 0 bases, with 17 bases between. CDR1 is SGHRS, CDR2 YFSETQ, per germline. The CDR3 DNA reads as TGCGCCAGCAGCCCCAGACAGGTGTTTAGCTCCTACAATGAGCAGTTCTTC. This codes for CASSPRQVFSSYNEQFF.

The rearrangement joins TRBV7-9 to TRBJ1-1; the D gene is possibly TRBD1 (5 bases). Germline-derived CDR1 and CDR2 are SEHNR and FQNEAQ (reference sequence). The V and J ends lost 0 bases and 7 bases respectively, with 12 bases between them. This CDR3 contains 14 residues. The CDR3 loop reads CASSLALTDLEAFF. Here the CDR3 DNA reads TGTGCCAGCAGCTTAGCCCTGACAGATCTTGAAGCTTTCTTT.

V usage is TRBV19 and J usage is TRBJ2-5, with D hard to call. The germline V gene encodes CDR1 LNHDA and CDR2 SQIVND (reference sequence). Trimming took off 9 bases at V and 8 bases at J, with 16 bases between the two ends. CDR3 size: 12 residues. In nucleotides, the CDR3 is TGTGCCAGCTCAACAAGGTTAGGCACCCAGTACTTC. Its translation is CASSTRLGTQYF.

V and J are TRBV5-1 and TRBJ1-6, with 10 bases fitting TRBD1. After removal of 4 bases from V and 9 bases from J, the junction contained 4 bases not matched to a gene. CDR3 length equals 14 residues. Germline CDR1 and CDR2: SGHRS and YFSETQ. CDR3 protein: CASSVGQGSSPLHF. The CDR3 DNA is TGCGCCAGCAGCGTGGGACAGGGGAGTTCACCCCTCCACTTT.

A word on this clone: This may be a read error: a much more frequent sequence differs by one nucleotide. The chain uses TRBV6-2 or TRBV6-3 and TRBJ2-7, with D uncertain. Germline V gives CDR1 MNHEY, CDR2 SVGEGT. V was pared by 6 bases and J by 0 bases, with 6 bases between. The CDR3 spans 12 residues. CDR3: CASSRTSYEQYF. The CDR3 DNA follows: TGTGCCAGCAGCCGCACCTCCTACGAGCAGTACTTC.